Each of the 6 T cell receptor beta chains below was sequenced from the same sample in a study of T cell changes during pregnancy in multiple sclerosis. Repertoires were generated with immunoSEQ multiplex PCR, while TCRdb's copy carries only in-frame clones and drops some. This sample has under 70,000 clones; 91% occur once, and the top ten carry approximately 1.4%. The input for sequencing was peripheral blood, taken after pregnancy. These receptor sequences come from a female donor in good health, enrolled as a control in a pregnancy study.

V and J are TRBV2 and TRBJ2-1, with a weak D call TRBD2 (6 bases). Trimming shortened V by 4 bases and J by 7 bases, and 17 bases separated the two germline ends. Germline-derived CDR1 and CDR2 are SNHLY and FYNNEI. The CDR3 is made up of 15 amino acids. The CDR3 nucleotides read TGTGCCAGCAGTGGGGGGGTCTCTACGGGGAATGAGCAGTTCTTC. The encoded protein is CASSGGVSTGNEQFF.

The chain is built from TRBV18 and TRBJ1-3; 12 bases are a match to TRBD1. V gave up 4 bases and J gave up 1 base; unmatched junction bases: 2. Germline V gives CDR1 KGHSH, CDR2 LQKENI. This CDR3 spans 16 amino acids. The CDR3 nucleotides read TGTGCCAGCTCACAGGGACAGGGGGCGTCTGGAAACACCATATATTTT. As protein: CASSQGQGASGNTIYF.

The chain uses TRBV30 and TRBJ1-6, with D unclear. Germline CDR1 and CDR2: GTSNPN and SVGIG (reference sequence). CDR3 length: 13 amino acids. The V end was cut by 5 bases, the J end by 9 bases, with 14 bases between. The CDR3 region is CAWQTNLGSPLHF. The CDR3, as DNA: TGTGCCTGGCAAACCAACCTCGGTTCACCCCTCCACTTT.

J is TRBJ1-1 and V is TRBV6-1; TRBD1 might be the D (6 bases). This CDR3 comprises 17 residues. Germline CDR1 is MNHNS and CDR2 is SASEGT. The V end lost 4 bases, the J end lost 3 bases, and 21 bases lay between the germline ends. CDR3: CASSGMNRDPLDTEAFF. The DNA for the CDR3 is TGTGCCAGCAGTGGAATGAACAGGGATCCCCTGGACACTGAAGCTTTCTTT.

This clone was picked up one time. CDR3 loop: CASSVTGGDTEAFF. The DNA of the CDR3 is TGTGCCAGCAGTGTTACCGGGGGGGACACTGAAGCTTTCTTT. The gene calls are TRBV27 and TRBJ1-1, with a possible D match to TRBD1 (5 bases). CDR3 size: 14 residues. Trimming took 5 bases from V and 3 from J, leaving 13 bases between them. CDR1 and CDR2 from the germline V gene are MNHEY and SMNVEV (reference sequence).

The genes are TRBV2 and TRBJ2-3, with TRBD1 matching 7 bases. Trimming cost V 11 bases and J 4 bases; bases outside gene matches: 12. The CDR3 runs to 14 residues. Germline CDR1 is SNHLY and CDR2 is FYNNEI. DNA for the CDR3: TGTGCCGCACCAAAAAGGGGGCGTCCAGATACGCAGTATTTT. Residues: CAAPKRGRPDTQYF.